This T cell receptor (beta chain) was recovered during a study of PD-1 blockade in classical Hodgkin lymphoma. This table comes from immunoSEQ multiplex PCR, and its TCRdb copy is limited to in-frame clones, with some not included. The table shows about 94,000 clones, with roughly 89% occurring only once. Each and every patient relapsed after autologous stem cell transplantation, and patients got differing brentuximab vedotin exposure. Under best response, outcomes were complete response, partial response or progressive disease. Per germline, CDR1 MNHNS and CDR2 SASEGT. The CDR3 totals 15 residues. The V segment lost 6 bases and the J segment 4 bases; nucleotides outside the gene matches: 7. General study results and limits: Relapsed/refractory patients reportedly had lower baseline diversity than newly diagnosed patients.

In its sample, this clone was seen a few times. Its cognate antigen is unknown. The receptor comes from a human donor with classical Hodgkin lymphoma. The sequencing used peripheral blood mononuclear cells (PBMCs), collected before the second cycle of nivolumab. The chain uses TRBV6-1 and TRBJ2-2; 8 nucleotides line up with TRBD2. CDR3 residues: CASREREIVTGELFF. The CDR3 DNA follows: TGTGCCAGCAGGGAGCGGGAGATTGTCACCGGGGAGCTGTTTTTT.